A single sample is the source of the 25 T cell receptor beta chains below, sequenced in a study of cytomegalovirus exposure and HLA in healthy donors (TCRdb year 2017). Library preparation used the immunoSEQ multiplex PCR assay. For the multiplex PCR, a mixture combining 60 forward primers for TCR Vbeta segments and 13 reverse primers for TCR Jbeta segments was used. The source is immuneACCESS, and TCRdb retained only in-frame sequences with V and J called. Part of the clones is not carried over; for the studies checked, unresolved V genes explain less than half of this, and the remainder is unexplained. Across this sample there are tens of thousands of clones, with roughly 72% seen only once. Of the sample, roughly 9.2% is held by the ten largest clones. Sequencing was done on a sample of PBMCs. The receptors come from a woman aged 50 to 60 in good health and CMV-seronegative.

The chain couples TRBV7-2 to TRBJ2-2, with D hard to call. This CDR3 is built from 14 residues. The V and J ends lost 1 base and 4 bases respectively, with 7 bases between them. CDR1 is SGHTA, CDR2 FQGNSA, per germline. CDR3 amino acids: CASSLVLATGELFF. For the CDR3, the DNA is TGTGCCAGCAGCTTAGTGTTAGCCACCGGGGAGCTGTTTTTT.

The chain recombines TRBV10-2 with TRBJ1-1, with a weak D call TRBD1 (6 bases). Germline CDR1 and CDR2: WSHSY and SAAADI. This CDR3 region has 14 residues. V lost 2 bases to trimming and J lost 8 bases, with 15 bases between them. The CDR3 coding sequence is TGCGCCAGCAGTGAGGACAGGCTCTCGCGAGAAGCTTTCTTT. Protein sequence: CASSEDRLSREAFF.

The chain combines TRBV27 with TRBJ1-2, with 10 bases lining up with TRBD1. The V segment lost 4 bases and the J segment 7 bases; nucleotides outside the gene matches: 6. This CDR3 comprises 14 residues. Germline CDR1 MNHEY, CDR2 SMNVEV (reference sequence). CDR3 sequence reads: CASSSPDRGLGYTF. In nucleotides, the CDR3 is TGTGCCAGCAGTTCCCCCGACAGGGGGCTTGGCTACACCTTC.

The chain's CDR3 is CASSVRDRGYEQFF. The DNA of the CDR3 is TGTGCCAGCAGTGTAAGGGACAGGGGATATGAGCAGTTCTTC. V usage is TRBV2 and J usage is TRBJ2-1, with TRBD1 matching 10 bases. The V and J ends lost 4 bases and 8 bases, in that order; junction bases with no gene match: 5. CDR1 and CDR2 from the germline V gene are SNHLY and FYNNEI. This CDR3 is built from 14 residues.

The chain recombines TRBV5-1 with TRBJ2-7, with a weak D call TRBD2 (6 bases). The CDR3 has 14 residues. The V gene's germline CDR1 is SGHRS and CDR2 YFSETQ. Trimming took off 0 bases at V and 5 bases at J, with 12 bases between the two ends. The CDR3 reads CASSLGLVVNEQYF. DNA for the CDR3: TGCGCCAGCAGCTTGGGACTAGTGGTGAACGAGCAGTACTTC.

This chain uses TRBV5-1 with TRBJ2-2; tentative D call: TRBD1 (7 bases). Germline V gene sequence: CDR1 SGHRS, CDR2 YFSETQ. The CDR3 is made up of 15 amino acids. V was shortened by 4 bases and J by 1 base, with 11 bases between the two germline ends. CDR3 sequence (DNA): TGCGCCAGCAGCGCGGGACAGATGAACACCGGGGAGCTGTTTTTT. This translates into CASSAGQMNTGELFF.

The CDR3 loop reads CASSGRLETQYF. The DNA of the CDR3 is TGTGCCAGCAGCGGGAGGTTAGAGACCCAGTACTTC. This sequence joins TRBV28 and TRBJ2-5; TRBD2 aligns across 7 bases. With V trimmed by 6 bases and J by 4 bases, 2 bases remained unmatched. Germline CDR1 MDHEN, CDR2 SYDVKM. There are 12 residues in the CDR3.

The chain combines TRBV5-1 with TRBJ2-7; 9 bases agree with TRBD2. Looked up from germline, CDR1 is SGHRS and CDR2 is YFSETQ. J was trimmed by 9 bases and V by 7 bases; bases with no gene match: 8. This CDR3 contains 12 residues. The CDR3, as DNA: TGCGCCAGCGGTCTAGCGGGAATCGGGCAGTACTTC. This gives the protein CASGLAGIGQYF.

This chain uses TRBV2 with TRBJ1-3; D is perhaps TRBD1 (6 bases). Trimming cost V 2 bases and J 2 bases, with 10 bases left between them. CDR3 length: 15 residues. Germline V lookup: CDR1 SNHLY, CDR2 FYNNEI. CDR3 residues: CASSERGATGNTIYF. CDR3 coding DNA: TGTGCCAGCAGTGAACGGGGGGCTACTGGAAACACCATATATTTT. Filled out from reference TRBV2 and TRBJ1-3, the complete variable domain reads EPEVTQTPSHQVTQMGQEVILRCVPISNHLYFYWYRQILGQKVEFLVSFYNNEISEKSEIFDDQFSVERPDGSNFTLKIRSTKLEDSAMYFCASSERGATGNTIYFGEGSWLTVV.

This clone has more than one count but fewer than ten. This chain links TRBV5-1 with TRBJ2-7; 7 positions match TRBD2. The CDR3 has 14 residues. Trimming took 4 bases from V and 7 from J; bases not matched to a gene: 11. The germline V gene has CDR1 SGHRS and CDR2 YFSETQ. CDR3 DNA: TGCGCCAGCAGCCCGGAGCGGGGAGGTGGTGAGCAGTACTTC. Amino acid sequence: CASSPERGGGEQYF.

The rearrangement joins TRBV5-1 to TRBJ2-1, with TRBD2 matching over 14 bases. Germline CDR1 and CDR2: SGHRS and YFSETQ. J was trimmed by 5 bases and V by 2 bases; bases with no gene match: 3. The CDR3 has 16 amino acids. CDR3 nucleotide sequence: TGCGCCAGCAGCTTCGGACTAGCGGGGGGCGACAATGAGCAGTTCTTC. Translating gives CASSFGLAGGDNEQFF.

In this sample, this clone turned up once. The gene calls are TRBV19 and TRBJ2-7; tentative D call: TRBD2 (5 bases). Trimming removed 3 bases at V and 9 bases at J, with 9 bases between. The CDR3 length is 11 residues. CDR1 and CDR2 (germline): LNHDA, SQIVND (reference sequence). CDR3 residues: CASSIEEVQYF. In DNA form, the CDR3 reads TGTGCCAGTAGTATTGAGGAGGTGCAGTACTTC.

The chain recombines TRBV30 with TRBJ1-1, with D possibly being TRBD1 (5 bases). The V gene's germline CDR1 is GTSNPN and CDR2 SVGIG (reference sequence). The CDR3 covers 10 residues. V was trimmed by 3 bases and J by 10 bases, leaving 9 bases between them. In nucleotides, the CDR3 is TGTGCCTGGAGGGGAAGGGGAGCTTTCTTT. It specifies CAWRGRGAFF.

In its sample, this clone was seen a few times. The chain joins TRBV4-3 to TRBJ1-2; 7 nucleotides align to TRBD1. Germline V lookup: CDR1 LGHNA, CDR2 YSLEER. This CDR3 is 16 amino acids long. Unmatched junction bases numbered 12, after V lost 0 bases and J lost 8 bases. As DNA, the CDR3 is TGCGCCAGCAGCCAAGATGGAAACAGGGGCTTTGAGGGCTACACCTTC. Protein product: CASSQDGNRGFEGYTF.

The chain uses TRBV4-3 and TRBJ2-1; 9 bases map to TRBD2. There are 17 residues in the CDR3. CDR1 is LGHNA and CDR2 is YSLEER in the germline V gene. V gave up 2 bases and J gave up 7 bases; unmatched junction bases: 12. CDR3 sequence reads: CASSQSVAGAALNEQFF. The CDR3, as DNA: TGCGCCAGCAGCCAATCTGTAGCGGGGGCCGCACTAAATGAGCAGTTCTTC.

The V and J genes are TRBV4-3 and TRBJ1-4; D is possibly TRBD1 (6 bases). The CDR3 covers 19 residues. The germline gives CDR1 LGHNA, CDR2 YSLEER. V was pared by 1 base and J by 6 bases, with 24 bases between. The chain's CDR3 is CASSQGGTGIVSSYEKLFF. CDR3 in DNA: TGCGCCAGCAGCCAAGGGGGAACAGGGATCGTTTCGTCTTATGAAAAACTGTTTTTT.

This clone was counted many times. The gene calls are TRBV5-5 and TRBJ1-3; no firm D call. The germline V gene has CDR1 SGHKS and CDR2 YYEKEE (reference sequence). The CDR3 extends over 13 amino acids. The V gene lost 0 bases and the J gene lost 4 bases, with 5 bases spanning the gap. CDR3 region: CASSLDGGNTIYF. The DNA of the CDR3 is TGTGCCAGCAGCTTGGACGGGGGAAACACCATATATTTT.

V and J are TRBV28 and TRBJ1-6; the D gene is possibly TRBD1 (5 bases). Trimming removed 2 bases at V and 5 bases at J, with 19 bases between. CDR3 length equals 18 residues. CDR1 and CDR2 (germline): MDHEN, SYDVKM. The CDR3 DNA is TGTGCCAGCAGTTTAAGTTTGGGGCTAAAGTCTCATAATTCACCCCTCCACTTT. Encoded protein: CASSLSLGLKSHNSPLHF.

This clone was counted between two and nine times. The V gene is TRBV7-2, the J gene TRBJ1-5, with 7 bases identical to TRBD1. Germline assignment: CDR1 SGHTA and CDR2 FQGNSA. The CDR3 covers 15 residues. V lost 2 bases and J lost 5; bases outside the gene matches: 6. CDR3 DNA sequence: TGTGCCAGCAGCTTAACGGCAGGGGGTTATCAGCCCCAGCATTTT. It is translated as CASSLTAGGYQPQHF.

The CDR3 bases are TGCAGCGTCAGTACAGGGTACCAAGAGACCCAGTACTTC. Its protein product is CSVSTGYQETQYF. V usage is TRBV29-1 and J usage is TRBJ2-5; maybe TRBD1 (6 bases). The V end was cut by 6 bases, the J end by 0 bases, with 11 bases between. The germline V gene encodes CDR1 SQVTM and CDR2 ANQGSEA. This CDR3 region has 13 residues. The full variable domain, rest sourced from reference TRBV29-1 and TRBJ2-5, is SAVISQKPSRDICQRGTSLTIQCQVDSQVTMMFWYRQQPGQSLTLIATANQGSEATYESGFVIDKFPISRPNLTFSTLTVSNMSPEDSSIYLCSVSTGYQETQYFGPGTRLLVL.

This chain joins TRBV5-1 and TRBJ1-1, with 8 bases matching TRBD1. The CDR3 loop spans 15 amino acids. The germline V gene has CDR1 SGHRS and CDR2 YFSETQ. V lost 2 bases and J lost 10; bases outside the gene matches: 13. The CDR3: CASSFGQGTWSGAFF. The CDR3 DNA reads TGCGCCAGCAGCTTCGGACAGGGAACGTGGAGTGGAGCTTTCTTT.

The V gene is TRBV28, the J gene TRBJ2-2, with 7 bases matching TRBD2. The CDR3 has 16 residues. Germline V gene sequence: CDR1 MDHEN, CDR2 SYDVKM. With V trimmed by 9 bases and J by 4 bases, 14 bases remained unmatched. The CDR3 DNA reads as TGTGCCAGTAAGAGAGGGATCGGGGGGTTCACCGGGGAGCTGTTTTTT. It yields the protein CASKRGIGGFTGELFF.

The rearrangement uses TRBV11-2 and TRBJ2-7; unclear D gene. V shed 5 bases and J shed 3 bases, with 11 bases lying between them. This CDR3 is built from 13 residues. Germline assignment: CDR1 SGHAT and CDR2 FQNNGV. CDR3 coding DNA: TGTGCCAGCAGCAACGTGGCGGACTACGAGCAGTACTTC. This gives the protein CASSNVADYEQYF. Filled out from reference TRBV11-2 and TRBJ2-7, the complete variable domain reads EAGVAQSPRYKIIEKRQSVAFWCNPISGHATLYWYQQILGQGPKLLIQFQNNGVVDDSQLPKDRFSAERLKGVDSTLKIQPAKLEDSAVYLCASSNVADYEQYFGPGTRLTVT.

The chain has TRBV5-1 and TRBJ2-3, with D tentatively TRBD2 (6 bases). Germline V CDR1 and CDR2: SGHRS, YFSETQ. The V end lost 3 bases, the J end lost 6 bases, and 17 bases lay between the germline ends. CDR3 length: 15 amino acids. The CDR3 here is CASSSGETAGDTQYF. CDR3 coding DNA: TGCGCCAGCAGCTCGGGAGAGACCGCCGGGGATACGCAGTATTTT. Variable domain in full (rest from reference TRBV5-1 and TRBJ2-3): KAGVTQTPRYLIKTRGQQVTLSCSPISGHRSVSWYQQTPGQGLQFLFEYFSETQRNKGNFPGRFSGRQFSNSRSEMNVSTLELGDSALYLCASSSGETAGDTQYFGPGTRLTVL.

The rearrangement uses TRBV18 and TRBJ2-2, with a weak D call TRBD1 (6 bases). Germline CDR1 and CDR2: KGHSH and LQKENI. The CDR3 has 13 residues. The germline V and J ends were trimmed by 2 bases and 5 bases, with 6 bases remaining between them. The CDR3 DNA follows: TGTGCCAGCTCACCAAGGGGGACCGGGGAGCTGTTTTTT. It is translated as CASSPRGTGELFF.